The 4 T cell receptor beta chains below come from one sample, sequenced in a study of radiotherapy plus CTLA-4 blockade in lung cancer. The repertoire was sequenced with immunoSEQ multiplex PCR; TCRdb's copy has only in-frame clones and lacks some. The sample has 25,000 to 35,000 clones, 60% to 80% seen once. Here the sequenced sample was peripheral blood, taken from a patient treated with radiotherapy plus ipilimumab. Receptors originate from a human donor with non-small cell lung cancer whose response to radiotherapy plus ipilimumab could not be evaluated.

The rearrangement joins TRBV5-1 to TRBJ1-1, with 9 bases identical to TRBD1. Losses at the gene ends were 4 bases for V and 2 bases for J; bases not matched to a gene: 6. Germline loops: CDR1 SGHRS, CDR2 YFSETQ. The CDR3 covers 15 residues. DNA of the CDR3: TGCGCCAGCAGCAAAATGACAGGGGGAAACACTGAAGCTTTCTTT. It specifies CASSKMTGGNTEAFF.

The chain joins TRBV5-5 to TRBJ2-3, with 8 bases fitting TRBD2. V shed 4 bases and J 3 bases; nucleotides not matched to a gene: 7. Germline assignment: CDR1 SGHKS and CDR2 YYEKEE (reference sequence). This CDR3 has 15 residues. The CDR3 nucleotides read TGTGCCAGCAGCCTCAGCGGGAGAAGGACAGATACGCAGTATTTT. It codes for CASSLSGRRTDTQYF.

This clone was seen a single time. The chain is built from TRBV29-1 and TRBJ2-3, with 9 bases aligning to TRBD2. Germline values: CDR1 SQVTM, CDR2 ANQGSEA. The trim removed 4 bases at V and 4 bases at J, leaving 9 bases unmatched. The CDR3 covers 15 residues. DNA for the CDR3: TGCAGCGTTGCCGCCTTTAGCGGGAGCGCAGATACGCAGTATTTT. Its protein is CSVAAFSGSADTQYF.

The chain combines TRBV15 with TRBJ2-7; D might be TRBD1 (8 bases). CDR1 LNHNV and CDR2 YYDKDF come from the germline V gene (reference sequence). CDR3 length equals 18 residues. The V and J ends lost 8 bases and 0 bases respectively, with 26 bases between them. CDR3: CATGTRGLPGGSSYEQYF. CDR3 in DNA: TGTGCCACCGGCACCAGGGGGCTACCCGGCGGGAGCTCCTACGAGCAGTACTTC.